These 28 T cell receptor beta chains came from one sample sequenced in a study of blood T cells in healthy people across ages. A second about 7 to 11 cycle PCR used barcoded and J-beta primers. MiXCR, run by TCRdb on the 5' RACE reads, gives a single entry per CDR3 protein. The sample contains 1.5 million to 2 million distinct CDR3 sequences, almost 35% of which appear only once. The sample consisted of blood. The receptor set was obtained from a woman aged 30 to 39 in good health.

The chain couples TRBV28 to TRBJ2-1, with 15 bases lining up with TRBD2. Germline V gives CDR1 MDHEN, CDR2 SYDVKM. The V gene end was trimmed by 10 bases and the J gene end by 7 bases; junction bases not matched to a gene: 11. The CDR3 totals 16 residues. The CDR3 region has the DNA TGTGCCATCGGGCCCCCGGGACTAGCGGGAGGAAATGAGCAGTTCTTC. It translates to CAIGPPGLAGGNEQFF.

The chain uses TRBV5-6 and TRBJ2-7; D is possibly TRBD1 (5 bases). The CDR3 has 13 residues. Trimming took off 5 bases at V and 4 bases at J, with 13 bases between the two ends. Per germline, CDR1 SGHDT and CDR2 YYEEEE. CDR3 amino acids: CASSFSPGYEQYF. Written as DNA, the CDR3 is TGTGCCAGCAGTTTTTCCCCAGGGTACGAGCAGTACTTC.

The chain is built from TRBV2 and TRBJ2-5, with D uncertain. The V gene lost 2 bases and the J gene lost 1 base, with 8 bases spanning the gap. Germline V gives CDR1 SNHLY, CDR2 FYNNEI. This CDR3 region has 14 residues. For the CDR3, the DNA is TGTGCCAGCAGTGAAACACAGCCCCAAGAGACCCAGTACTTC. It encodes CASSETQPQETQYF.

The CDR3 DNA sequence: TGCGCCAGCAGCCTCTCCGCCGGGACTAGCGGGAGTTCTGAGACCCAGTACTTC. It encodes CASSLSAGTSGSSETQYF. The chain has TRBV4-1 and TRBJ2-5; TRBD2 matches at 14 bases. The CDR3 runs 18 residues. Looked up from germline, CDR1 is MGHRA and CDR2 is YSYEKL. J gave up 5 bases and V 4 bases, and 12 bases lay outside the gene matches.

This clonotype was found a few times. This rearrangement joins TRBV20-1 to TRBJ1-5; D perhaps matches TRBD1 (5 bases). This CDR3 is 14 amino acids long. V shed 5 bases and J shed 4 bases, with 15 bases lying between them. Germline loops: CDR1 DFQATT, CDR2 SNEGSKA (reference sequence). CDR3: CSARTSTGNQPQHF. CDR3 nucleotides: TGCAGTGCTCGGACATCCACGGGGAATCAGCCCCAGCATTTT.

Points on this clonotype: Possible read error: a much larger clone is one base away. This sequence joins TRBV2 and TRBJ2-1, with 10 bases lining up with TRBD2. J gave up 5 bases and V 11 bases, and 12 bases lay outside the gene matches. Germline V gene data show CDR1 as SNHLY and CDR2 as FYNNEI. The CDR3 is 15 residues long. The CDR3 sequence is CADRTQRGGHNEQFF. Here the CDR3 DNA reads TGTGCCGACAGAACCCAGCGGGGGGGCCACAATGAGCAGTTCTTC.

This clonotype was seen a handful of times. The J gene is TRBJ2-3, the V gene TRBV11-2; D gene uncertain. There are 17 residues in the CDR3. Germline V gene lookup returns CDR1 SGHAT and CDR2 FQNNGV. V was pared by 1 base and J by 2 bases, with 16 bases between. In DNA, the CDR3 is TGTGCCAGCAGCTTAGTGGGTGGACGGAGTGCCACAGATACGCAGTATTTT. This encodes CASSLVGGRSATDTQYF.

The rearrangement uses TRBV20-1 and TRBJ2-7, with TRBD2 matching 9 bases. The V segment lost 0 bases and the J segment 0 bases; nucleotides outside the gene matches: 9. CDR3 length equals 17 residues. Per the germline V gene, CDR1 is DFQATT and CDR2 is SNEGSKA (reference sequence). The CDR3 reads CSARDQLAGEGSYEQYF. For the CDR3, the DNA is TGCAGTGCTAGAGATCAATTAGCGGGAGAGGGCTCCTACGAGCAGTACTTC.

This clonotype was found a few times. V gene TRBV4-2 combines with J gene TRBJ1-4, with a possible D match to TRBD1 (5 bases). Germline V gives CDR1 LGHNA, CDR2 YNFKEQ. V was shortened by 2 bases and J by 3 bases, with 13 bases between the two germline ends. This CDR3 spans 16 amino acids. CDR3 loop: CASSQLQAGANEKLFF. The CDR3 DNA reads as TGTGCCAGCAGCCAACTACAGGCGGGGGCTAATGAAAAACTGTTTTTT.

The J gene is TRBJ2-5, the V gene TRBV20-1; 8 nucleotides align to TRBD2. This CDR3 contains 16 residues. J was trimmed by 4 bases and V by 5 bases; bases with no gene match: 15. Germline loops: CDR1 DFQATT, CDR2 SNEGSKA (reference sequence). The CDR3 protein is CSADKLQAGAGETQYF. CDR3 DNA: TGCAGTGCTGACAAACTACAAGCGGGGGCGGGAGAGACCCAGTACTTC.

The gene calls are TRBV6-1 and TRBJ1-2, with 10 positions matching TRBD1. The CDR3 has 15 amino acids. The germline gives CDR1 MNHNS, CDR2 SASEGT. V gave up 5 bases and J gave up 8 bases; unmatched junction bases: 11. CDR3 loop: CASSPTTGTGVGYTF. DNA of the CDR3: TGTGCCAGCAGTCCAACAACCGGGACAGGGGTCGGCTACACCTTC.

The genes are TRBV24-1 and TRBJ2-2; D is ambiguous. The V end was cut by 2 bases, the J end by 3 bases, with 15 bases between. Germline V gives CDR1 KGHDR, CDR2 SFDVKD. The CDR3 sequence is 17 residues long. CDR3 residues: CATSDWSGLGYTGELFF. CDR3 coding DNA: TGTGCCACCAGTGATTGGTCCGGGCTAGGGTACACCGGGGAGCTGTTTTTT.

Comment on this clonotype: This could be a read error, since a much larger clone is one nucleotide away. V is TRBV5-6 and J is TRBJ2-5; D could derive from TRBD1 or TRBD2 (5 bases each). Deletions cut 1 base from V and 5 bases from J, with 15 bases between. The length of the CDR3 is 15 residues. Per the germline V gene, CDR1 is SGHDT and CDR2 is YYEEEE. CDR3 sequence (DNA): TGTGCCAGCAGCTTGACGGGACCCAAAACGGAGACCCAGTACTTC. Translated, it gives CASSLTGPKTETQYF.

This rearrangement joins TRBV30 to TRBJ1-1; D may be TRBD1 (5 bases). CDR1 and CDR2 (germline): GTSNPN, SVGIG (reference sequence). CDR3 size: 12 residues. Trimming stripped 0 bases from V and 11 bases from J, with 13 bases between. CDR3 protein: CAWSVRGIGAFF. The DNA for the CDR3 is TGTGCCTGGAGTGTACGGGGGATAGGGGCTTTCTTT.

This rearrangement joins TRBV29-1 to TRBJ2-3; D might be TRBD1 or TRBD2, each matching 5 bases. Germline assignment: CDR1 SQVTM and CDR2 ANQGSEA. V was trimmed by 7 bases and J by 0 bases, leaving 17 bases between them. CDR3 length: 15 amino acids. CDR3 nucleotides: TGCAGCGCCATGAGGGGACGATATAGCACAGATACGCAGTATTTT. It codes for CSAMRGRYSTDTQYF.

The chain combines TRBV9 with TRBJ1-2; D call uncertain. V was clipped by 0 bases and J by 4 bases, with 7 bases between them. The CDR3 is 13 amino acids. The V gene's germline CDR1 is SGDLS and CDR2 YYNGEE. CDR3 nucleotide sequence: TGTGCCAGCAGCGTAGGGTCGGGCTATGGCTACACCTTC. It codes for CASSVGSGYGYTF.

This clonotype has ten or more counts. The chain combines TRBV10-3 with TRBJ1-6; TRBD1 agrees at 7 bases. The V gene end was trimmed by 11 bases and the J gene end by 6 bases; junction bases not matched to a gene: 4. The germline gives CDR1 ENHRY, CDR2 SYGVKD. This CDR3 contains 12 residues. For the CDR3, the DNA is TGTGCCGCCGGACAGGTTAATTCACCCCTCCACTTT. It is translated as CAAGQVNSPLHF.

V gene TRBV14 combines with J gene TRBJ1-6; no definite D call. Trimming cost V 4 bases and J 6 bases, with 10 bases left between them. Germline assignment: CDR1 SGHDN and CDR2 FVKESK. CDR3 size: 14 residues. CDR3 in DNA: TGTGCCAGCAGCCTATCGACACCTAATTCACCCCTCCACTTT. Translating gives CASSLSTPNSPLHF.

DNA of the CDR3: TGTGCCAGCAGCCAATCCTGGGCTAGCGGGAGTCCTAGCTCCTACGAGCAGTACTTC. This sequence encodes CASSQSWASGSPSSYEQYF. This rearrangement joins TRBV16 to TRBJ2-7, with 10 positions matching TRBD2. The CDR3 has 19 residues. Trimming removed 0 bases from V and 0 bases from J; junction bases left unmatched: 11. Germline V gene data show CDR1 as KGHSY and CDR2 as FQNENV.

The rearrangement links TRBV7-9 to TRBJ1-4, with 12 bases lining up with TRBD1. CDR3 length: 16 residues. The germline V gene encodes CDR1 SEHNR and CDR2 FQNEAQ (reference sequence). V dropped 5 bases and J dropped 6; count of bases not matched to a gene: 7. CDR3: CASSIGGQGADEKLFF. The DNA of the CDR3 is TGTGCCAGCAGCATAGGGGGACAGGGGGCGGATGAAAAACTGTTTTTT.

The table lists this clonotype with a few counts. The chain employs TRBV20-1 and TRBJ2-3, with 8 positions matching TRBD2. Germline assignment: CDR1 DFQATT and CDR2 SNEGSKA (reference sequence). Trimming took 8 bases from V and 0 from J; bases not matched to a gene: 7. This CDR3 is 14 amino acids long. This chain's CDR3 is CSTPGGRSTDTQYF. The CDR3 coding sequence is TGCAGTACGCCCGGCGGGAGGAGCACAGATACGCAGTATTTT.

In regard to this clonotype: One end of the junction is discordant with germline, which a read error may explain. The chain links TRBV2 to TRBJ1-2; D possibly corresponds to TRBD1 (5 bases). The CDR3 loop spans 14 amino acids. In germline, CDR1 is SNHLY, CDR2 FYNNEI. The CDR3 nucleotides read TGTGCCAGCAGTGAACGGGGCGCTCCCATTGGCTGCACCTTC. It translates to CASSERGAPIGCTF.

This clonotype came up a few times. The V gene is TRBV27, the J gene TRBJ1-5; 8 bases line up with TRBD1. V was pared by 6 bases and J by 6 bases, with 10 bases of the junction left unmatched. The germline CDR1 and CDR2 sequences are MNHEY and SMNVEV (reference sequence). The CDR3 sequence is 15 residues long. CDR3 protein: CASRAQGAKGQPQHF. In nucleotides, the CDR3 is TGTGCCAGCAGGGCTCAGGGGGCAAAAGGTCAGCCCCAGCATTTT.

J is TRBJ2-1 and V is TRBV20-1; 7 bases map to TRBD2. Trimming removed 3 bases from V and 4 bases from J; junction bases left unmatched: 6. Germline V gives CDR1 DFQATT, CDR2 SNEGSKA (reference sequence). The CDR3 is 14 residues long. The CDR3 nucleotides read TGCAGTGCTAGTGGGCTAGCGGAGTACAATGAGCAGTTCTTC. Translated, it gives CSASGLAEYNEQFF.

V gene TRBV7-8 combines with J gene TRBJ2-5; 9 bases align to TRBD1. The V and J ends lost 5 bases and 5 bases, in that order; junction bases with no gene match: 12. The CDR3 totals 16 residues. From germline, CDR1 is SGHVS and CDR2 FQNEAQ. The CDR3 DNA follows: TGTGCCAGCAGCCAGCGTGTACAGGGGGCGGGGGAGACCCAGTACTTC. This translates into CASSQRVQGAGETQYF.

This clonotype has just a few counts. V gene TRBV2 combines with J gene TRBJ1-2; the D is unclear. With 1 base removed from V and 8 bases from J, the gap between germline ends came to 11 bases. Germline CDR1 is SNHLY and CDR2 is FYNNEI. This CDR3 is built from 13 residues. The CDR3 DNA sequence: TGTGCCAGCAGTGAAGTATGGGGAGAGGGCTACACCTTC. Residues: CASSEVWGEGYTF.

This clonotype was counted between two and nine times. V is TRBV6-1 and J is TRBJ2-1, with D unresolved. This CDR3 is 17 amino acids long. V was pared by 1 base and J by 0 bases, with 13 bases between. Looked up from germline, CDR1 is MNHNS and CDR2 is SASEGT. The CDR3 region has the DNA TGTGCCAGCAGTGAAGTCCACTGGAAAGGCTCCTACAATGAGCAGTTCTTC. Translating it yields CASSEVHWKGSYNEQFF.

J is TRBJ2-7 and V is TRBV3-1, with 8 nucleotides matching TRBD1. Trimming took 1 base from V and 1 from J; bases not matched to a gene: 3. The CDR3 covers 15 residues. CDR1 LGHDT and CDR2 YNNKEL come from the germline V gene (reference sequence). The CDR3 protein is CASSQVTGGSYEQYF. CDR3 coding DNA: TGTGCCAGCAGCCAAGTTACAGGGGGGTCCTACGAGCAGTACTTC.